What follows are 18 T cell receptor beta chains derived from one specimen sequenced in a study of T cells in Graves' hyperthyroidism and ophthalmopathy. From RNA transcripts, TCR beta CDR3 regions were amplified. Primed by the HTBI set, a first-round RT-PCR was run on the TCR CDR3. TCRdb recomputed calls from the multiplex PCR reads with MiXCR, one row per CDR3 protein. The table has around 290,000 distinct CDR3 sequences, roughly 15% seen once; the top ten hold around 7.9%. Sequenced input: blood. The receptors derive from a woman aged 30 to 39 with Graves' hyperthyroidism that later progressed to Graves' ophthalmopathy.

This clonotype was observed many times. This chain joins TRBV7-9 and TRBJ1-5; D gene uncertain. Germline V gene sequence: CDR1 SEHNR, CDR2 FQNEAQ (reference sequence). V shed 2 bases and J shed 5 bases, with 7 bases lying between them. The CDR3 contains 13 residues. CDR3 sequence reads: CASSLSGDQPQHF. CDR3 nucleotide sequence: TGTGCCAGCAGCTTAAGCGGCGATCAGCCCCAGCATTTT.

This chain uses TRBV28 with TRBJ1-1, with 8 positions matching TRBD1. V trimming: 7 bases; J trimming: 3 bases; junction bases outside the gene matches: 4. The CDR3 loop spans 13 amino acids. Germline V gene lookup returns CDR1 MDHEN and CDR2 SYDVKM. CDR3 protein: CASTETGDTEAFF. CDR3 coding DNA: TGTGCCAGCACCGAGACAGGGGACACTGAAGCTTTCTTT.

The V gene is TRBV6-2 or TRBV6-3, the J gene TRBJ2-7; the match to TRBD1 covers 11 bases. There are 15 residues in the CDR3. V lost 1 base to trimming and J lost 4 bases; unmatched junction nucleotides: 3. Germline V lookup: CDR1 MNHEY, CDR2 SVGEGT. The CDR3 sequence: CASSYYGTGGYEQYF. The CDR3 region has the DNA TGTGCCAGCAGTTACTACGGGACAGGGGGTTACGAGCAGTACTTC.

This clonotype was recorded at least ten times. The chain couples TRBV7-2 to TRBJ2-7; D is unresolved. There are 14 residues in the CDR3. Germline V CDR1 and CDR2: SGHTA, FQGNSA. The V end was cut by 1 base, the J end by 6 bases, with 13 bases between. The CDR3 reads CASSLVELRIEQYF. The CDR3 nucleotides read TGTGCCAGCAGCTTAGTGGAACTACGGATCGAGCAGTACTTC. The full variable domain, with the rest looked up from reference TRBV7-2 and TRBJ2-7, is GAGVSQSPSNKVTEKGKDVELRCDPISGHTALYWYRQSLGQGLEFLIYFQGNSAPDKSGLPSDRFSAERTGGSVSTLTIQRTQQEDSAVYLCASSLVELRIEQYFGPGTRLTVT.

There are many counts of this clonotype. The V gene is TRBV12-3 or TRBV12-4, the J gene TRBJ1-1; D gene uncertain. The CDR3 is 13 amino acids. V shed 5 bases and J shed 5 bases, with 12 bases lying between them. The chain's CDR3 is CASSTPRPTEAFF. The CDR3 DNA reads TGTGCCAGCAGTACCCCAAGGCCAACTGAAGCTTTCTTT.

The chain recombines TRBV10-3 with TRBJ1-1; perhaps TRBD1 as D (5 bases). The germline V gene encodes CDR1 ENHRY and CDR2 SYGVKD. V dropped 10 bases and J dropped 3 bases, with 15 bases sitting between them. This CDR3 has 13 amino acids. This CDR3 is CASVKWDHTEAFF. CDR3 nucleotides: TGTGCCAGCGTTAAGTGGGACCACACTGAAGCTTTCTTT.

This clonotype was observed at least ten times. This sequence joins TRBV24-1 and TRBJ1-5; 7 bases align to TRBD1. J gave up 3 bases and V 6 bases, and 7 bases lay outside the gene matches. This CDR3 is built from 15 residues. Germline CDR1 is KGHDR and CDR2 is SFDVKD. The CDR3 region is CATSSRQGLNQPQHF. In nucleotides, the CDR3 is TGTGCCACCAGTTCAAGACAGGGACTCAATCAGCCCCAGCATTTT.

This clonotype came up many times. Here the CDR3 reads CASGGLGDTQYF. The DNA for the CDR3 is TGTGCCAGCGGCGGGTTGGGAGATACGCAGTATTTT. The chain uses TRBV7-9 and TRBJ2-3; the D gene is possibly TRBD2 (5 bases). V lost 8 bases and J lost 5, with 11 bases in between. The CDR3 length is 12 residues. The germline V gene encodes CDR1 SEHNR and CDR2 FQNEAQ (reference sequence). Together with reference TRBV7-9 and TRBJ2-3, the CDR3 gives the full variable domain: DTGVSQNPRHKITKRGQNVTFRCDPISEHNRLYWYRQTLGQGPEFLTYFQNEAQLEKSRLLSDRFSAERPKGSFSTLEIQRTEQGDSAMYLCASGGLGDTQYFGPGTRLTVL.

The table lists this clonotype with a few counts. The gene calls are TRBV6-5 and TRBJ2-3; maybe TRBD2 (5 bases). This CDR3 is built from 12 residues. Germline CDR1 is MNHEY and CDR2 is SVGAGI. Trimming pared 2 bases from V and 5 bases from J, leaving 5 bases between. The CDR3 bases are TGTGCCAGCAGTTACCGGGGAGATACGCAGTATTTT. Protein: CASSYRGDTQYF.

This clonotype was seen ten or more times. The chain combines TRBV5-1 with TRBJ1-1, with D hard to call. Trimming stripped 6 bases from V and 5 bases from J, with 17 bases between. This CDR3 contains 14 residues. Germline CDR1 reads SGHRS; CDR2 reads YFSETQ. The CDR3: CASTNRGWKTEAFF. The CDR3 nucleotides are TGCGCCAGCACCAACCGGGGTTGGAAAACTGAAGCTTTCTTT.

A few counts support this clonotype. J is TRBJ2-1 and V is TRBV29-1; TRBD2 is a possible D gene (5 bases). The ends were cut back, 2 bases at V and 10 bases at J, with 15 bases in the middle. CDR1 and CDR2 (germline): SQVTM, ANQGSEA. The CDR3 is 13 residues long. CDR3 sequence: CSVELALGWEQFF. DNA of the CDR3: TGCAGCGTTGAACTAGCATTGGGATGGGAGCAGTTCTTC.

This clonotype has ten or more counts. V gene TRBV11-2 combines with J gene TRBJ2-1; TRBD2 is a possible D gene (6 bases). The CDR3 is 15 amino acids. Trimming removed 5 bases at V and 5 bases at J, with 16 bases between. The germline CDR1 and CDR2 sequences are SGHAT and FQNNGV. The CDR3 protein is CASSPRDLGNNEQFF. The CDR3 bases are TGTGCCAGCAGCCCCCGGGACTTGGGGAACAATGAGCAGTTCTTC. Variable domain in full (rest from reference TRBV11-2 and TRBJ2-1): EAGVAQSPRYKIIEKRQSVAFWCNPISGHATLYWYQQILGQGPKLLIQFQNNGVVDDSQLPKDRFSAERLKGVDSTLKIQPAKLEDSAVYLCASSPRDLGNNEQFFGPGTRLTVL.

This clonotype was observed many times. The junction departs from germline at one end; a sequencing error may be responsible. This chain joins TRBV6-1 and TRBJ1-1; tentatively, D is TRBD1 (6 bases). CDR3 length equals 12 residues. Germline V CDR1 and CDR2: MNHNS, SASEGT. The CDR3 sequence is CASSEGVRGHLF. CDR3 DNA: TGTGCCAGCAGTGAAGGTGTCCGGGGGCACCTCTTT.

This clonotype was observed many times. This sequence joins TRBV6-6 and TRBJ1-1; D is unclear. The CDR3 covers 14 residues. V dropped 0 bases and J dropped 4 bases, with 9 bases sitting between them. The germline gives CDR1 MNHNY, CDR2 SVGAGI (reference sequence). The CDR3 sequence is CASSYSGGTTEAFF. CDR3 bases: TGTGCCAGCAGTTACTCGGGCGGTACCACTGAAGCTTTCTTT.

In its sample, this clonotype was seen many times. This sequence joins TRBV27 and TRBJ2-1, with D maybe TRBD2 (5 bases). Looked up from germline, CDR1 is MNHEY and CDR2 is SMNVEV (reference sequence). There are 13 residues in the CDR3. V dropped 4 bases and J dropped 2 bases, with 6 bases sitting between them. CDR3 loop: CASSWGAYNEQFF. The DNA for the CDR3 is TGTGCCAGCAGTTGGGGAGCCTACAATGAGCAGTTCTTC.

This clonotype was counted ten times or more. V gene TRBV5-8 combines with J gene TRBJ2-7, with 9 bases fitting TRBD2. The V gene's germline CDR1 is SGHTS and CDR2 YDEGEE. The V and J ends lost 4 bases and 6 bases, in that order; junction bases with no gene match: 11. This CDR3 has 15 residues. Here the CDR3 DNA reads TGTGCCAGCAGCGAGACTGGACTAGCGACCCCCGAGCAGTACTTC. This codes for CASSETGLATPEQYF.

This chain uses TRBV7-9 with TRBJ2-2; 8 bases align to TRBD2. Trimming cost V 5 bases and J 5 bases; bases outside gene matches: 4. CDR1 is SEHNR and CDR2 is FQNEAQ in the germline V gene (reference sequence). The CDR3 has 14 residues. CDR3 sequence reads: CASSGTRGTGELFF. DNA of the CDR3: TGTGCCAGCAGCGGGACTAGGGGGACCGGGGAGCTGTTTTTT.

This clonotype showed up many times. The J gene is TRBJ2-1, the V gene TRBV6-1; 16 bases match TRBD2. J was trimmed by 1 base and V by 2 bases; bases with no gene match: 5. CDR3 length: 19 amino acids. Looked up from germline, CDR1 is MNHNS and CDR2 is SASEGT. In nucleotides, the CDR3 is TGTGCCAGCAGTGAATGGGGACTAGCGGGAGGGGTATCCTACAATGAGCAGTTCTTC. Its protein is CASSEWGLAGGVSYNEQFF.